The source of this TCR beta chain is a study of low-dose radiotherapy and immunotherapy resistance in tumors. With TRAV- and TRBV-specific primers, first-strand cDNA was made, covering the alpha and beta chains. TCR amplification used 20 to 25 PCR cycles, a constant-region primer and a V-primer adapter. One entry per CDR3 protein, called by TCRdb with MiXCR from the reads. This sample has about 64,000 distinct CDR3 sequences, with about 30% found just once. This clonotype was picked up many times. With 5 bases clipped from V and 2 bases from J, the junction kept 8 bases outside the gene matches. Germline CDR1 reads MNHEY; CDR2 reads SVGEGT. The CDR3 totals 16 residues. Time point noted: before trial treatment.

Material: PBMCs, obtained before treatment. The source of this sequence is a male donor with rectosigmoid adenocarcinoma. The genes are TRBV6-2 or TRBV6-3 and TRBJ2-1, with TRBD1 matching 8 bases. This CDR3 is CASSEYGQGTYNEQFF. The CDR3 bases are TGTGCCAGCAGTGAATACGGACAGGGTACCTACAATGAGCAGTTCTTC.